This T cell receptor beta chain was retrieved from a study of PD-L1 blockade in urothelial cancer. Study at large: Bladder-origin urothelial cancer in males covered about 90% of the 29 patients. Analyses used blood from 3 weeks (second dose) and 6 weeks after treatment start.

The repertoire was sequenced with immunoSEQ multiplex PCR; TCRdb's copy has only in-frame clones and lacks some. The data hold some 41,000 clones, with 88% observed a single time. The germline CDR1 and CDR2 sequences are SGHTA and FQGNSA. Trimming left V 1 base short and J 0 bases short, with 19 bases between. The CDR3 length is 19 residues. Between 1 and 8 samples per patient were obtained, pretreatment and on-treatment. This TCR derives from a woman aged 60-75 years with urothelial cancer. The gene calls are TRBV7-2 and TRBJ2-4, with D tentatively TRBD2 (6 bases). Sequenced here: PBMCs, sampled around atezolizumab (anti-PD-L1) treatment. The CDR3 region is CASSLDSWGDSVAKNIQYF. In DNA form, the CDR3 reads TGTGCCAGCAGCTTAGATTCCTGGGGGGATTCTGTAGCCAAAAACATTCAGTACTTC.